The 31 T cell receptor beta chains below were found in one sample sequenced in a study of beta chain features in type 1 diabetes (dated by TCRdb to the late 2010s). What the study reported, not specific to this receptor: In all four CD4+ subsets, TCRB CDR3 length was moderately but significantly shorter in type 1 diabetes patients.

No antigen has been identified for these receptors. Library creation used the immunoSEQ multiplex PCR assay. All of the isolated RNA was reverse transcribed with the High Capacity cDNA Reverse Transcription Kit, so expressed TCRB transcripts were sequenced. As stored in TCRdb, this immuneACCESS dataset retains in-frame rearrangements with V and J assigned. A fraction of the clones does not appear; measured against another copy, unresolved V genes explain less than half of the discrepancy, and the remainder lacks a known reason. The sample includes 330,000 or so clones, with around an eighth observed a single time. 0.0085% to 0.012% of the sample rests with the top ten. The sequenced sample was naive CD4+ T cells from blood. The sample's cell subset or site, from its label and the paper: true naive CD4+ T cells. The receptors stem from a woman aged 18 to 35 with type 1 diabetes.

This clone turned up a few times. Within the sample, other DNA sequences also encode this same CDR3. Here the CDR3 reads CSVVSRGVRTEAFF. CDR3 sequence (DNA): TGCAGCGTTGTTAGTAGGGGTGTAAGGACTGAAGCTTTCTTT. The J gene is TRBJ1-1, the V gene TRBV29-1, with D perhaps matching TRBD1 (5 bases). The germline V gene encodes CDR1 SQVTM and CDR2 ANQGSEA. V lost 4 bases, J lost 5 bases, and 17 bases lay in between. The length of the CDR3 is 14 residues.

This clone was seen more than once but under ten times. The V and J genes are TRBV7-2 and TRBJ2-7; D may be TRBD2 (6 bases). Trimming took 1 base from V and 5 from J, leaving 12 bases between them. CDR3 length: 14 amino acids. CDR1 is SGHTA and CDR2 is FQGNSA in the germline V gene. The CDR3 bases are TGTGCCAGCAGCTTAGGGGCTAGCGTCGACGAGCAGTACTTC. Encoded protein: CASSLGASVDEQYF.

This clone occurred once. The genes are TRBV28 and TRBJ2-5; D is possibly TRBD1 (7 bases). The V end was cut by 4 bases, the J end by 1 base, with 13 bases between. CDR1 and CDR2 (germline): MDHEN, SYDVKM. The CDR3 covers 15 residues. The CDR3 nucleotides read TGTGCCAGCAGTTGGAGGGGGCGGGTCCAAGAGACCCAGTACTTC. Translating it yields CASSWRGRVQETQYF.

The chain employs TRBV5-1 and TRBJ1-5, with 10 bases that match TRBD1. V trimming: 4 bases; J trimming: 2 bases; junction bases outside the gene matches: 3. CDR3 length: 15 amino acids. Germline V gives CDR1 SGHRS, CDR2 YFSETQ. CDR3 nucleotide sequence: TGCGCCAGCAGCGTCGGGACAGGGGGCAATCAGCCCCAGCATTTT. This translates into CASSVGTGGNQPQHF.

The chain employs TRBV28 and TRBJ1-2; D is unclear. CDR3 size: 13 residues. Trimming stripped 4 bases from V and 4 bases from J, with 10 bases between. CDR1 is MDHEN, CDR2 SYDVKM, per germline. Here the CDR3 reads CASSSRGRYGYTF. CDR3 DNA: TGTGCCAGCAGTTCCCGAGGTCGCTATGGCTACACCTTC.

The chain recombines TRBV14 with TRBJ1-1; 9 bases are a match to TRBD1. The CDR3 sequence is 16 residues long. CDR1 and CDR2 (germline): SGHDN, FVKESK. The trim removed 6 bases at V and 1 base at J, leaving 9 bases unmatched. As DNA, the CDR3 is TGTGCCAGCAGTCACCTGACAGGGGGGTCGAACACTGAAGCTTTCTTT. Translating gives CASSHLTGGSNTEAFF. The whole variable domain, filled in from reference TRBV14 and TRBJ1-1, reads EAGVTQFPSHSVIEKGQTVTLRCDPISGHDNLYWYRRVMGKEIKFLLHFVKESKQDESGMPNNRFLAERTGGTYSTLKVQPAELEDSGVYFCASSHLTGGSNTEAFFGQGTRLTVV.

V and J are TRBV28 and TRBJ2-7; TRBD1 agrees at 9 bases. The V gene's germline CDR1 is MDHEN and CDR2 SYDVKM. V gave up 2 bases and J gave up 12 bases; unmatched junction bases: 5. The CDR3 has 12 residues. Written as DNA, the CDR3 is TGTGCCAGCAGTTTAGGACAGGGGACGGTGTACTTC. It yields the protein CASSLGQGTVYF.

This clone occurred a few times. V gene TRBV2 combines with J gene TRBJ2-7, with 7 nucleotides matching TRBD1. Germline V lookup: CDR1 SNHLY, CDR2 FYNNEI. The CDR3 extends over 13 amino acids. V trimming: 8 bases; J trimming: 3 bases; junction bases outside the gene matches: 7. Here the CDR3 DNA reads TGTGCCAGCTGCCGGGACAGCCTCTACGAGCAGTACTTC. Its translation: CASCRDSLYEQYF.

J is TRBJ1-6 and V is TRBV21-1; the tabulated D call, TRBD1, remains unverified against the DNA. TRBV21-1 is given as a pseudogene. The CDR3 runs 16 residues. In nucleotides, the CDR3 is TGTGCCAGCAGCAAGCCGGATAGGGGGCTAGATTCACCCCTCCACTTT. Amino acid sequence: CASSKPDRGLDSPLHF.

The genes are TRBV6-6 and TRBJ1-2, with TRBD1 matching 8 bases. This CDR3 region has 13 residues. J lost 5 bases, V lost 6 bases, and 5 bases had no gene match. Per the germline V gene, CDR1 is MNHNY and CDR2 is SVGAGI (reference sequence). The CDR3 is CASSPDRVYGYTF. CDR3 DNA sequence: TGTGCCAGCAGCCCGGACAGGGTTTATGGCTACACCTTC.

This clone has a handful of counts. The chain recombines TRBV5-1 with TRBJ2-5; 8 bases align to TRBD1. The CDR3 is 15 amino acids. Germline V gene sequence: CDR1 SGHRS, CDR2 YFSETQ. J gave up 7 bases and V 6 bases, and 14 bases lay outside the gene matches. CDR3 protein: CASTPLTGVEGTQYF. The CDR3 DNA reads as TGCGCCAGCACCCCTTTGACAGGGGTAGAGGGGACCCAGTACTTC.

This clone appeared a few times. This chain's CDR3 is CASSEEGRQETQYF. CDR3 coding DNA: TGTGCCAGCAGTGAAGAAGGCAGGCAAGAGACCCAGTACTTC. The chain has TRBV2 and TRBJ2-5; D not resolved. V gave up 1 base and J gave up 2 bases, with 8 bases separating them. Germline values: CDR1 SNHLY, CDR2 FYNNEI. CDR3 length: 14 amino acids.

The chain recombines TRBV13 with TRBJ2-6; D is undetermined. V lost 5 bases, J lost 1 base, and 15 bases lay in between. The germline gives CDR1 PRHDT, CDR2 FYEKMQ (reference sequence). This CDR3 region has 17 residues. CDR3 nucleotide sequence: TGTGCCAGCAGCGTTACCTCCCAGGTTTCTGGGGCCAACGTCCTGACTTTC. Its translation is CASSVTSQVSGANVLTF.

CDR3 region: CSVLSGELFF. The CDR3 region has the DNA TGCAGCGTTCTTTCCGGGGAGCTGTTTTTT. V is TRBV29-1 and J is TRBJ2-2, with D unclear. The V end was cut by 5 bases, the J end by 6 bases, with 4 bases between. CDR1 is SQVTM, CDR2 ANQGSEA, per germline. CDR3 length equals 10 residues.

This clone was detected a few times. V gene TRBV18 combines with J gene TRBJ2-3; 8 bases are a match to TRBD2. The CDR3 totals 16 residues. Germline assignment: CDR1 KGHSH and CDR2 LQKENI. With V trimmed by 3 bases and J by 6 bases, 11 bases remained unmatched. The CDR3 DNA follows: TGTGCCAGCTCACCGAATTTGGGACTAGAGATTGATACGCAGTATTTT. This gives the protein CASSPNLGLEIDTQYF.

The rearrangement joins TRBV19 to TRBJ1-1; D not certain. Germline V gene lookup returns CDR1 LNHDA and CDR2 SQIVND (reference sequence). Deletions cut 6 bases from V and 4 bases from J, with 12 bases between. The CDR3 extends over 13 amino acids. CDR3 DNA sequence: TGTGCCAGTAGGCCGAGTAGCTCCACTGAAGCTTTCTTT. Protein: CASRPSSSTEAFF.

The rearrangement joins TRBV7-9 to TRBJ2-1, with 10 nucleotides matching TRBD2. CDR3 length: 13 residues. The V gene's germline CDR1 is SEHNR and CDR2 FQNEAQ (reference sequence). CDR3 coding DNA: TGTGCTGTCGGGACTAGCGTTTACAATGAGCAGTTCTTC. This translates into CAVGTSVYNEQFF.

This clone has a handful of counts. The same CDR3 can be traced to other DNA sequences in this sample. The gene calls are TRBV10-3 and TRBJ2-5, with no clear D. V gave up 0 bases and J gave up 4 bases, with 3 bases separating them. The germline V gene encodes CDR1 ENHRY and CDR2 SYGVKD. This CDR3 contains 12 residues. The CDR3 region has the DNA TGTGCCATCAGTGAGTCGGCAGAGACCCAGTACTTC. It codes for CAISESAETQYF.

With respect to this clone: The same CDR3 also results from other DNA sequences found in this sample. Written as DNA, the CDR3 is TGTGCCAGCAGCCCCCGGACAGGGATATACAATGAGCAGTTCTTC. Its protein product is CASSPRTGIYNEQFF. The genes are TRBV7-9 and TRBJ2-1; 8 bases are a match to TRBD1. Germline-derived CDR1 and CDR2 are SEHNR and FQNEAQ (reference sequence). The CDR3 length is 15 residues. The J segment lost 4 bases and the V segment lost 5 bases, leaving 7 bases of the junction unmatched.

There are a few counts of this clone. The V call is TRBV5-4, the J call TRBJ2-3; TRBD2 matches at 7 bases. The germline CDR1 and CDR2 sequences are SGHNT and YYREEE (reference sequence). The V and J ends lost 9 bases and 2 bases, in that order; junction bases with no gene match: 24. This CDR3 region has 19 residues. The CDR3 DNA reads as TGTGCCATTTCAGGGAGGGCCCGGAAGACGTATAAGGACACAGATACGCAGTATTTT. This encodes CAISGRARKTYKDTDTQYF.

J is TRBJ2-5 and V is TRBV5-1; D call uncertain. Between the trimmed V and J ends, which lost 0 bases and 5 bases, there was a span of 5 bases. Germline V gene sequence: CDR1 SGHRS, CDR2 YFSETQ. This CDR3 is 12 amino acids long. This chain's CDR3 is CASSLESETQYF. The CDR3 nucleotides read TGCGCCAGCAGCTTGGAATCGGAGACCCAGTACTTC.

Worth noting for this clone: A read error may account for a junction end that differs from germline. Other DNA sequences within the sample encode an identical CDR3. The chain couples TRBV7-9 to TRBJ2-3, with TRBD2 matching over 10 bases. This CDR3 has 13 amino acids. The germline gives CDR1 SEHNR, CDR2 FQNEAQ (reference sequence). For the CDR3, the DNA is TGTGCCAGCAGCCTAGCGGGAGCAGATACGCAGTATTTT. As protein: CASSLAGADTQYF.

The chain combines TRBV19 with TRBJ2-1, with a weak D call TRBD2 (6 bases). The CDR3 length is 13 residues. Trimming took 4 bases from V and 4 from J, leaving 8 bases between them. The germline CDR1 and CDR2 sequences are LNHDA and SQIVND (reference sequence). For the CDR3, the DNA is TGTGCCAGTAGTAGGGGGGAGTACAATGAGCAGTTCTTC. Translated: CASSRGEYNEQFF.

J is TRBJ2-7 and V is TRBV19; D uncertain. Germline CDR1 LNHDA, CDR2 SQIVND (reference sequence). Between the trimmed V and J ends, which lost 3 bases and 3 bases, there was a span of 9 bases. This CDR3 comprises 13 residues. CDR3 residues: CASSISYRYEQYF. The CDR3 DNA follows: TGTGCCAGTAGTATTAGCTACCGCTACGAGCAGTACTTC.

The table lists this clone with a few counts. This chain uses TRBV5-1 with TRBJ2-7, with TRBD2 identical over 9 bases. The CDR3 is made up of 16 amino acids. The ends lost 2 bases at V and 3 bases at J; junction bases unmatched: 9. Germline CDR1 is SGHRS and CDR2 is YFSETQ. CDR3 region: CASSFERGEPNYEQYF. The DNA for the CDR3 is TGCGCCAGCAGCTTCGAGCGGGGGGAACCTAACTACGAGCAGTACTTC.

The rearrangement links TRBV21-1 to TRBJ1-5; whether TRBD1, the table's D call, matches the DNA was not checked. TRBV21-1 has pseudogene status. The CDR3 is 19 residues long. CDR3: CASSKGRLGQVQDNQPQHF. The CDR3 coding sequence is TGTGCCAGCAGCAAAGGGAGACTTGGACAGGTCCAGGATAATCAGCCCCAGCATTTT.

This chain links TRBV7-2 with TRBJ1-2, with D maybe TRBD1 (5 bases). Per germline, CDR1 SGHTA and CDR2 FQGNSA. Deletions cut 5 bases from V and 3 bases from J, with 10 bases between. The CDR3 totals 13 residues. The CDR3 reads CASSPQEDYGYTF. The DNA for the CDR3 is TGTGCCAGCAGCCCACAGGAAGACTATGGCTACACCTTC.

V and J are TRBV29-1 and TRBJ2-7, with TRBD1 matching 10 bases. The CDR3 runs 18 residues. Germline V lookup: CDR1 SQVTM, CDR2 ANQGSEA. J was trimmed by 1 base and V by 7 bases; bases with no gene match: 19. DNA of the CDR3: TGCAGCGCCCGGGGGCGGCCGGGACAGGGGTGGGAATCCTACGAGCAGTACTTC. It is translated as CSARGRPGQGWESYEQYF.

This clone was found a few times. The chain uses TRBV4-3 and TRBJ2-5; a weak D match, TRBD1 (5 bases). Germline V gene data show CDR1 as LGHNA and CDR2 as YSLEER. This CDR3 spans 14 amino acids. Trimming pared 0 bases from V and 2 bases from J, leaving 7 bases between. CDR3 sequence: CASSQEPGQETQYF. The CDR3 coding sequence is TGCGCCAGCAGCCAAGAGCCAGGGCAAGAGACCCAGTACTTC.

This chain connects TRBV7-2 to TRBJ2-5; D gene uncertain. Trimming shortened V by 5 bases and J by 7 bases, and 14 bases separated the two germline ends. Per germline, CDR1 SGHTA and CDR2 FQGNSA. This CDR3 is 13 amino acids long. As DNA, the CDR3 is TGTGCCAGCAGCGACGAGCTAGGCAGGACCCAGTACTTC. This encodes CASSDELGRTQYF.

The V call is TRBV5-1, the J call TRBJ2-2; D remains ambiguous. V lost 1 base and J 3 bases, leaving 10 bases between the germline ends. The CDR3 has 15 amino acids. Germline lookup yields CDR1 SGHRS and CDR2 YFSETQ. The CDR3 sequence is CASSLSRQDTGELFF. CDR3 DNA: TGCGCCAGCAGCTTGTCAAGGCAGGACACCGGGGAGCTGTTTTTT.